The entry below describes one T cell receptor (beta chain). Its antigen remains unidentified. The CDR3 is 13 residues long. V lost 2 bases, J lost 7 bases, and 6 bases stayed unmatched. The germline V gene encodes CDR1 GTSNPN and CDR2 SVGIG (reference sequence). The source of the sample is a study of OX40 agonist ivuxolimab in advanced cancers. For the study at large: Partial responses were seen in three patients, one with hepatocellular carcinoma and two with cutaneous melanoma. General observations from the study: No determination was made of the antigen specificity of the expanded peripheral T cells. Clones of CD4+ and CD8+ blood T cells grew by week 6 at doses of 0.1 to 3.0 mg/kg.

TCRdb's table, derived via immunoSEQ multiplex PCR, lists solely in-frame clones and lacks some. The profile shows 94,000 or so clones, about four fifths of them singletons. This TCR came from an adult with an advanced solid tumor such as melanoma, head and neck, liver or kidney cancer. The rearrangement links TRBV30 to TRBJ1-2, with TRBD1 matching over 8 bases. The sequencing here drew on CD4+ or CD8+ T cells sorted from blood, taken in a trial of the OX40 agonist ivuxolimab. CDR3 protein: CAWSPTGAGGYTF. DNA of the CDR3: TGTGCCTGGAGTCCGACAGGGGCTGGTGGCTACACCTTC.